The clone carrying this T cell receptor beta chain has at least ten counts. As yet, its antigen is unknown. Patients had received no treatment of any kind before thyroid surgery. The record originates from a study of metastatic and nonmetastatic thyroid tumors. Study context: For malignant and benign thyroid patients, tumor or nodule tissue and blood were the sources whose repertoires were compared.

Original handling: Differences in CDR3 between clinicopathological groups were drawn on to build a classifier intended to discriminate distant-metastatic papillary thyroid cancer patients. TCRdb re-clonotyped the PCR reads via MiXCR. It is TCRdb's table, rather than the study itself, that gives the V and J calls and clone size. The sample lists about 92,000 clones, about 16% occurring once. General study results and limits: When malignant thyroid tumors were compared with benign nodules, TCR beta diversity was reportedly significantly higher in the malignant tumors. This held in both blood and tumor samples.

The germline V gene has CDR1 DFQATT and CDR2 SNEGSKA (reference sequence). CDR3 length: 14 residues. Trimming cost V 3 bases and J 0 bases; bases outside gene matches: 4. The chain links TRBV20-1 to TRBJ1-1; 7 nucleotides line up with TRBD1. Sequencing used blood. This clonotype was obtained from a female donor with papillary thyroid cancer or a benign thyroid nodule (not recorded which). Some clones in this sample may be carry-over from other donors' samples. The DNA for the CDR3 is TGCAGTGCTAGGGCGGGACAGATGAACACTGAAGCTTTCTTT. Its protein product is CSARAGQMNTEAFF.